This T cell receptor beta chain was found in a study of T cell repertoires in cytomegalovirus infection. Study summary: It was the public TCR beta signatures that indicated both CMV infection and matching HLA type. Study findings and constraints: Identification of carriers of CMV plus the relevant HLA was achieved through cumulative public TCR beta family frequency. Clonotype analysis showed dominance of the ex vivo response by HLA-C-restricted CMV-specific TCR beta clonotypes.

To note about this clonotype: The antigen is unknown. Possible read error: a much larger clone is one base away.

One entry per CDR3 protein, called by TCRdb with MiXCR from the reads. The table includes 450,000 to 550,000 distinct CDR3 sequences, about 15% detected once. This CDR3 region has 16 residues. The germline V gene encodes CDR1 MNHEY and CDR2 SVGAGI. V gave up 6 bases and J gave up 12 bases, with 27 bases separating them. This chain uses TRBV6-5 with TRBJ2-1; TRBD2 might be the D (5 bases). The sequencing input was CD8+ T cells from PBMCs. This clonotype was obtained from a human donor in good health (CMV status not recorded). Some clones in this sample may be carry-over from other donors' samples. CDR3 sequence reads: CASSPLFSGEEDGQFF. Here the CDR3 DNA reads TGTGCCAGCAGCCCGCTGTTCTCCGGGGAAGAGGATGGGCAGTTCTTC.